These T cell receptor beta chains were read from a single sample in a study of shared clonotypes between healthy human individuals. Generated by immunoSEQ multiplex PCR, the TCRdb table keeps only in-frame clones and is missing some. The sample has 2,500,000 or so clones; around 90% are singletons. Sequenced material: naive CD4+ T cells from PBMCs. The receptors here all came from a young man in good health. Some clones in this sample may be carry-over from other donors' samples. Both conserved end residues are part of each CDR3. D genes are given only for firm matches. Expanded clones are given a class, and other clones once, few, many or no size at all.

TRBJ2-2 - - TRBV28 CASSPLDTGELFF TGTGCCAGCAGCCCTCTGGACACCGGGGAGCTGTTTTTT
TRBJ2-5 - TRBD2 TRBV2 CASSDSTSGQETQYF TGTGCCAGCAGTGACTCGACTAGCGGCCAAGAGACCCAGTACTTC
TRBJ2-3 - TRBD2 TRBV2 CASRLGLAAPKGTQYF TGTGCCAGCAGGCTCGGACTAGCGGCCCCTAAGGGTACGCAGTATTTT
TRBJ1-2 - - TRBV19 CASSSRGVNYGYTF TGTGCCAGCTCTTCGAGGGGGGTTAACTATGGCTACACCTTC
TRBJ1-4 - - TRBV30 CAWTVGVTANEKLFF TGTGCCTGGACCGTCGGGGTGACGGCTAATGAAAAACTGTTTTTT
TRBJ2-3 once - TRBV7-3 CASSLFHTVGAVADTQYF TGTGCCAGCAGCTTATTTCATACCGTTGGGGCCGTCGCAGATACGCAGTATTTT
TRBJ1-2 - TRBD1 TRBV6-5 CASSRTGENGYTF TGTGCCAGCAGCAGGACAGGGGAAAATGGCTACACCTTC
TRBJ1-4 once TRBD1 TRBV6-4 CASSRQGKGEKLFF TGTGCCAGCTCACGACAGGGGAAGGGTGAAAAACTGTTTTTT
TRBJ2-3 - - TRBV29-1 CSVSPSRPTDTQYF TGCAGCGTTTCCCCAAGCAGACCCACAGATACGCAGTATTTT
TRBJ2-7 - TRBD1 TRBV11-2 CASSSYPTGGHEQYF TGTGCCAGCAGCTCTTACCCGACAGGGGGCCACGAGCAGTACTTC
TRBJ2-1 - - TRBV12-5 CASATWDEQFF TGTGCTAGTGCTACCTGGGATGAGCAGTTCTTC
TRBJ1-1 - - TRBV7-8 CASSLVTAVNTEAFF TGTGCCAGCAGCTTAGTTACAGCCGTGAACACTGAAGCTTTCTTT
TRBJ2-5 - - TRBV14 CASSQGGWYQETQYF TGTGCCAGCAGCCAAGGAGGTTGGTACCAAGAGACCCAGTACTTC
TRBJ2-2 once TRBD1 TRBV5-1 CASSSGTANTGELFF TGCGCCAGCAGCTCCGGGACAGCGAACACCGGGGAGCTGTTTTTT
TRBJ2-5 - TRBD2 TRBV6-5 CASRRTSGRRETQYF TGTGCCAGCAGGCGGACTAGCGGGAGGCGGGAGACCCAGTACTTC
TRBJ2-3 - - TRBV30 CAWSRGDTDTQYF TGTGCCTGGAGTAGAGGGGATACAGATACGCAGTATTTT
TRBJ2-5 - TRBD1 TRBV18 CASSPGTGNQETQYF TGTGCCAGCTCACCCGGGACAGGAAACCAAGAGACCCAGTACTTC
TRBJ2-3 once TRBD2 TRBV5-4 CASSWGTSVYGSTQYF TGTGCCAGCAGCTGGGGGACTAGCGTTTACGGTTCTACGCAGTATTTT
TRBJ2-2 - - TRBV7-9 CASSLLTTGELFF TGTGCCAGCAGCCTCCTGACCACCGGGGAGCTGTTTTTT
TRBJ2-7 - - TRBV5-1 CASSLGPGLGYEQYF TGCGCCAGCAGCTTGGGACCAGGGTTGGGCTACGAGCAGTACTTC
TRBJ2-7 - - TRBV30 CAWSVRAVEKQYF TGTGCCTGGAGTGTACGGGCCGTAGAAAAGCAGTACTTC
TRBJ2-2 - - TRBV15 CATSRDPRAGELFF TGTGCCACCAGCAGAGATCCCCGAGCCGGGGAGCTGTTTTTT
TRBJ2-1 - TRBD2 TRBV6-1 CASSERTSGRARDEQFF TGTGCCAGCAGTGAGCGGACTAGCGGGAGGGCCCGGGATGAGCAGTTCTTC
TRBJ1-1 - - TRBV5-4 CASSPPPGREGRTNTEAFF TGTGCCAGCAGCCCACCCCCGGGAAGGGAGGGGAGGACGAACACTGAAGCTTTCTTT
TRBJ2-4 - TRBD2 TRBV6-1 CAISSGTSVHIQYF TGTGCCATCTCCTCCGGGACTAGTGTGCACATTCAGTACTTC
TRBJ2-3 - TRBD2 TRBV6-6 CASSRLAVRGDTQYF TGTGCCAGCAGTCGACTAGCGGTTAGGGGAGATACGCAGTATTTT
TRBJ1-2 once - TRBV6-5 CASSPELANYGYTF TGTGCCAGCAGCCCCGAACTAGCTAACTATGGCTACACCTTC
TRBJ2-1 - TRBD2 TRBV7-9 CASSLEAGTSIIEQFF TGTGCCAGCAGCTTAGAGGCCGGGACTAGTATCATTGAGCAGTTCTTC
TRBJ2-3 - - TRBV5-6 CASSLNPRVSTDTQYF TGTGCCAGCAGCTTGAACCCTCGGGTCAGCACAGATACGCAGTATTTT
TRBJ1-2 - - TRBV5-1 CASSLERFGYTF TGCGCCAGCAGCTTGGAAAGGTTTGGCTACACCTTC
TRBJ2-4 - - TRBV4-1 CASSRLTENIQYF TGCGCCAGCAGCCGATTGACCGAGAACATTCAGTACTTC
TRBJ2-1 - - TRBV15 CATSISGARRDEQFF TGTGCCACCAGCATATCCGGGGCCAGAAGAGATGAGCAGTTCTTC
TRBJ2-7 - - TRBV5-1 CASSLGLYEQYF TGCGCCAGCAGCTTGGGACTTTACGAGCAGTACTTC
TRBJ2-6 - - TRBV13 CASKGQSGANVLTF TGTGCCAGCAAAGGGCAGTCTGGGGCCAACGTCCTGACTTTC
TRBJ2-1 - - TRBV6-5 CASSFAGNNEQFF TGTGCCAGCAGTTTTGCGGGTAACAATGAGCAGTTCTTC
TRBJ1-2 - TRBD1 TRBV6-5 CASRRTGEVGYTF TGTGCCAGCAGGCGGACAGGGGAGGTTGGCTACACCTTC
TRBJ2-1 - - TRBV18 CASSPPGVGGNEQFF TGTGCCAGCTCACCACCGGGAGTCGGGGGTAATGAGCAGTTCTTC
TRBJ2-2 - TRBD2 TRBV5-1 CASSSVAGVNTGELFF TGCGCCAGCAGCTCGGTAGCGGGAGTTAACACCGGGGAGCTGTTTTTT
TRBJ2-1 - TRBD2 TRBV28 CASSLYVGLAGNNEQFF TGTGCCAGCAGTTTATATGTAGGGCTAGCGGGCAACAATGAGCAGTTCTTC
TRBJ2-5 - - TRBV7-2 CASSPRDRETQYF TGTGCCAGCAGCCCCCGGGACCGAGAGACCCAGTACTTC
TRBJ2-3 - - TRBV4-1 CASSQGRTGRVTDTQYF TGCGCCAGCAGCCAAGGCCGGACGGGCCGGGTCACAGATACGCAGTATTTT
TRBJ2-2 - - TRBV5-1 CASSPVAGVGGELFF TGCGCCAGCAGCCCGGTCGCAGGGGTGGGCGGGGAGCTGTTTTTT
TRBJ2-2 - - TRBV5-5 CASSRPAAGELFF TGTGCCAGCAGCCGACCAGCCGCAGGGGAGCTGTTTTTT
TRBJ2-2 - TRBD2 TRBV7-9 CASSWTRRATGELFF TGTGCCAGCAGCTGGACTAGACGGGCCACCGGGGAGCTGTTTTTT
TRBJ2-7 - - TRBV5-1 CASMEAVGSGTYEQYF TGCGCCAGCATGGAGGCGGTCGGGTCTGGGACATACGAGCAGTACTTC
TRBJ2-2 - - TRBV29-1 CSVTRGSPNTGELFF TGCAGCGTTACCCGAGGGAGCCCGAACACCGGGGAGCTGTTTTTT
TRBJ2-1 - TRBD2 TRBV4-3 CASSQLAGGPYNEQFF TGCGCCAGCAGCCAATTAGCGGGAGGTCCATACAATGAGCAGTTCTTC
TRBJ2-7 - - TRBV21-1 CASSKALGGSYEQYF TGTGCCAGCAGCAAAGCGCTCGGGGGCTCCTACGAGCAGTACTTC
TRBJ2-3 - TRBD2 TRBV11-2 CASSLGGGVDTQYF TGTGCCAGCAGCTTAGGCGGGGGGGTGGATACGCAGTATTTT
TRBJ1-5 - - TRBV18 CASSRPYGTKTDQPQHF TGTGCCAGCTCACGCCCGTACGGGACGAAGACCGATCAGCCCCAGCATTTT
TRBJ2-5 once TRBD1 TRBV29-1 CSVDRTGGAGETQYF TGCAGCGTTGACCGGACAGGGGGCGCGGGGGAGACCCAGTACTTC
TRBJ2-3 - - TRBV7-8 CASSLGARGADTQYF TGTGCCAGCAGCTTAGGTGCGAGGGGGGCAGATACGCAGTATTTT